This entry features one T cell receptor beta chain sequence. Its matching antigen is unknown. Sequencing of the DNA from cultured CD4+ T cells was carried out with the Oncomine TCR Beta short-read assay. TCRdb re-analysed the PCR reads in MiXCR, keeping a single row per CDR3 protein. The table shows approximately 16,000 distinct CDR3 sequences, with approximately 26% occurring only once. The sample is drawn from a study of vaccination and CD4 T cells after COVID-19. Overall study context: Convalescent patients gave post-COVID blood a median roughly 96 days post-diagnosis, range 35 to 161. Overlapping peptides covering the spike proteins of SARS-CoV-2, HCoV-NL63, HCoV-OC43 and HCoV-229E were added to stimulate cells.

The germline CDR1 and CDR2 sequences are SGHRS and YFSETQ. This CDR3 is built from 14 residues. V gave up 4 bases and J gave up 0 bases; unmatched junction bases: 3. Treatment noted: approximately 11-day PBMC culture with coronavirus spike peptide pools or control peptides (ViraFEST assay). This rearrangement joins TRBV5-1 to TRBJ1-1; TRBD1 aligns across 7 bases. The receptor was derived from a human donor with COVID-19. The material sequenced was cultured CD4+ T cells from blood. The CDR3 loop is CASSTGTVNTEAFF. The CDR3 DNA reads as TGCGCCAGCAGCACGGGGACAGTGAACACTGAAGCTTTCTTT.